The T cell receptor (beta chain) under discussion was sequenced for a study of post-analysis software for immune sequencing data. Built from TCR beta cDNA, the libraries had unique molecular identifiers in them. Starting from approximately 1 to 10 million T cells, the study yielded about 500,000 cDNA molecules. TCRdb re-analysed the PCR reads in MiXCR, keeping a single row per CDR3 protein. This sample has roughly 650,000 distinct CDR3 sequences, with approximately 59% found just once. This clonotype turned up a few times. Its matching antigen is unknown. The V end was cut by 1 base, the J end by 5 bases, with 14 bases between. Germline V lookup: CDR1 SGHTA, CDR2 FQGNSA. The CDR3 runs 15 residues. Regarding the study as a whole: Roughly five TRBV segments appeared more often in patients than in controls, and TRBV5-6, TRBV5-1 and TRBV20-1 were among these. F measure clustering grouped samples strongly by preparation batch. For normalized Chao1 diversity, multiple sclerosis patients scored significantly lower than controls did.

This chain links TRBV7-2 with TRBJ2-5; D possibly corresponds to TRBD1 (6 bases). The sequence came from a girl aged 2-10 years with multiple sclerosis. The sample taken for sequencing was blood. In DNA, the CDR3 is TGTGCCAGCAGCTTAGTATTGGGGGCGCGGGAGACCCAGTACTTC. Its translation is CASSLVLGARETQYF.